This entry is about one T cell receptor (beta chain). The antigen is not known. Germline CDR1 SGHKS, CDR2 YYEKEE (reference sequence). The CDR3 covers 15 residues. The V gene lost 4 bases and the J gene lost 8 bases, with 21 bases spanning the gap. The source of the sample is a study of cytomegalovirus exposure and HLA in healthy donors. Study outcomes and limitations: Later analysis identified several of the most significant clusters that appeared linked to common viral pathogens. Information on immune exposure was restricted to one variable (CMV serostatus).

The PCR was carried out with 60 Vbeta primers and 13 Jbeta primers. Some clones are missing from TCRdb's copy, which holds only in-frame ones; the method was immunoSEQ multiplex PCR. The top ten clones hold less than 40% of a sample with about 85,000 clones, over 70% of them seen once. This TCR was recovered from a man in his forties or fifties in good health and CMV-seropositive. Sequenced sample: PBMCs. The rearrangement joins TRBV5-5 to TRBJ1-2, with TRBD1 as a possible D gene (6 bases). The CDR3, as DNA: TGTGCCAGCAGCCTAGACGGGACAAGCTTTTGGGGCTACACCTTC. Translated: CASSLDGTSFWGYTF. The full variable domain, rest sourced from reference TRBV5-5 and TRBJ1-2, is DAGVTQSPTHLIKTRGQQVTLRCSPISGHKSVSWYQQVLGQGPQFIFQYYEKEERGRGNFPDRFSARQFPNYSSELNVNALLLGDSALYLCASSLDGTSFWGYTFGSGTRLTVV.